This T cell receptor beta chain is drawn from a study of cytomegalovirus exposure and HLA in healthy donors (dated by TCRdb to 2015 to 2018). Looking at the study overall: An earlier analysis of approximately 640 of the donors reported roughly 270 Gb of sequence data and around 110 million unique TCR beta sequences from about 200 million T cells. An early release covering roughly 600 HLA-typed donors comprised about 290 gigabases of sequencing data and around 80 million unique TCR sequences. The genetic ancestry cluster associated with self-reported Caucasian donors included approximately 85% of the roughly 380 genotyped donors. The study aimed to test whether signatures of past pathogen exposure could be identified by cataloging public T cell receptors. The T cell repertoires of around 670 subjects were profiled by immunosequencing and related to cytomegalovirus serostatus. In addition to the first cohort of 666 subjects, a separate validation cohort of 120 different subjects was used. To predict cytomegalovirus infection status, the study combined high-throughput TCR immunosequencing, statistical association of individual TCRs with disease status, and machine learning. A later analysis re-examined previously published TCR beta repertoires from several hundred donors and added high-resolution HLA genotyping to investigate patterns of TCR occurrence. Rather than drawing on any new phenotypic data, the later analysis identified candidate immune exposures from TCR beta sequences and the way those sequences occurred across donors. An earlier analysis of roughly 600 of the donors used high-throughput TCR beta sequencing to judge whether each TCR beta V gene segment behaved as functional or pseudogenic. Donor age, sex, ethnicity and CMV serostatus were collected together with the repertoire data. In a later genetic analysis, genome-wide SNP genotypes for about three fifths of the roughly 670 donors were used, and that subset was treated as a discovery cohort. All discovery cohort repertoires had been generated on a single sequencing platform. Class I and class II HLA loci were covered by the typing at four-digit resolution. Typing coverage varied by locus: roughly 629-640 donors for A, B, C, DRB1 and DQB1; approximately 500 for DQA1; approximately 610 for DPA1; roughly 470 for DPB1. Roughly 5 DR-DQ haplotypes were handled as single units for association and clustering, since linkage in the cohort was strong. Among about 400 genotyped donors of the cohort, an average of around 240,000 unique TCR beta nucleotide sequences was sequenced per donor, of which roughly 17% were non-productive.

This clone was observed a few times. Its binding antigen is unknown. No base quality information exists; no much larger clone differs at one position. Other DNA sequences of this sample code for an identical CDR3. The CDR3 has 13 amino acids, counting the end cysteine and phenylalanine. Only the CDR3 DNA is retained, 39 bases long and in frame from the first base. The germline V gene provides CDR1 SGHRS and CDR2 YFSETQ. Trimming takes 4 bases from V and 1 base from J, and the germline ends sit 8 bases apart. Results the study describes overall, beyond this receptor: Presence/absence analyses assumed roughly uniform sequencing depth across donors, an assumption that may not hold. A total of 150 to 200 TCR beta chains were listed by the study as associated with cytomegalovirus. Linkage disequilibrium might explain the correlated functional status among segregating V segments, but an unknown experimental factor could not be ruled out. Several of the top co-occurrence clusters appeared to be linked to parvovirus B19, influenza, CMV and Epstein-Barr virus, according to a later analysis. A group of highly shared sequence variants was considered likely to be a technical artifact of the sequencing pipeline. A later analysis found that HLA-associated TCR beta chains were more clonally expanded and had lower generation probabilities than equally common non-associated chains. A further reported finding was that TCR beta sequences accurately predicted the HLA-A and HLA-B alleles for most subjects in the first cohort. According to the authors, the approach could potentially be generalized to other disease states and immunological phenotypes. Strong co-occurrence of HLA alleles, especially DR and DQ, made assigning TCR associations to individual alleles difficult. Specific HLA alleles were associated with over 15,000 TCR beta sequences at a false discovery rate of 0.05 in a later analysis. In vitro tests confirmed that a few of the cytomegalovirus-associated TCR beta chains recognize cytomegalovirus antigens. In an earlier analysis of about 540 of the donors, most TCR beta V segments were observed in productive rearrangements about 87% or about 30% of the time, broadly matching IMGT annotations. For the cohort, immune exposure information was limited to CMV serostatus. Some IMGT-functional V segments, including TRBV6-2 and TRBV6-3, could not be told apart with the 87-base-pair reads, so those segments were excluded. This cohort had only TCR beta chains sequenced, and the lack of alpha or paired-chain data limited which features could be detected. In a later genetic analysis, a missense DCLRE1C variant was associated with V-gene and J-gene trimming of TCR beta chains, and the association was replicated in an independent cohort. The earlier analysis of about 600 of the donors excluded 15 to 20 rarely observed V segments, including chromosome 9 orphons, because counts were too low. Compared with the roughly 670-donor mean, donors in an Asian-associated ancestry cluster had fewer N-insertions in productive TCRs, according to a later genetic analysis. According to a later analysis, TCR association rates differed among HLA loci, with DRB1 alleles showing the most associated TCRs and HLA-C alleles showing the fewest. Most CMV-associated TCR beta chains appeared to be HLA-restricted in a later analysis, and the HLA associations seemed to be driven largely by CMV exposure. The classifier was reported to diagnose cytomegalovirus status with high specificity and sensitivity in both the original and validation cohorts. Most TCR sequences were seen in very few donors, while some public TCRs were found in many individuals. Because some donors lacked HLA typing at each locus, the association tests relied only on the typed subset.

Libraries came from the immunoSEQ multiplex PCR assay. For the multiplex PCR, a mixture combining 60 forward primers for TCR Vbeta segments and 13 reverse primers for TCR Jbeta segments was used. Amplification of the CDR3 region of rearranged TCR beta genes was performed with a multiplex PCR assay on genomic DNA. The amplified TCR beta libraries were sequenced on the Illumina HiSeq System as 87-base-pair reads. Processing in the source paper ran as follows. A later analysis counted about 80 million unique TCR beta chains across the 650 to 700 repertoires, and some 12 million of these chains were shared by at least two donors. A nearest-neighbor algorithm error-corrected the raw reads and collapsed the reads into unique sequences, merging closely related sequences to remove PCR and sequencing errors. To assign V, D and J gene segments, CDR3 sequences were aligned to IMGT reference sequences. For a sequence to be retained, at least a six-nucleotide match to both a V gene segment and a J gene segment was required. A rearrangement was called productive if the CDR3 had no stop codons and remained in frame with V and J, and every other rearrangement was called non-productive. Following IMGT convention, CDR3 was defined as the stretch from the second conserved V-encoded cysteine up to the conserved J-encoded phenylalanine. In an earlier analysis of around 640 of the donors, sequences lacking an unambiguous match to a single V gene segment were excluded. In an earlier analysis of a few hundred of the donors, a V segment was called functional when productive rearrangements were above 56.7%, and segregating when the standard deviation between donors exceeded 5%. A statistical classification framework was built to diagnose cytomegalovirus status from the catalog of TCR beta chain sequences. In a later analysis, V and J genes were assigned by comparing TCR nucleotide sequences against IMGT/GENE-DB human TR gene sequences. In a later analysis, CDR3 sequences and most-parsimonious VDJ recombination scenarios were assigned using the TCRdist pipeline. In a later analysis, each TCR beta chain was defined by its CDR3 amino acid sequence together with its V-gene family, and reads lacking a unique V-gene family were excluded. As a way to deal with suspected cross-contamination and a sequencing artifact, a later analysis dropped 450 to 600 nucleotide sequences that were highly shared and had low generation probability. In a later analysis, a clonal expansion index for each public chain was calculated from normalized within-repertoire ranks of inferred template counts. Generation probabilities in a later analysis came from a VDJ recombination model fitted to out-of-frame rearrangements, and those results were checked against IGoR. A later analysis scored TCR-TCR, TCR-HLA and TCR-CMV co-occurrence with hypergeometric tests, applying a repertoire-size bias correction to TCR pairs. To estimate false discovery rates, a later analysis permuted the HLA or CMV assignments 20 times. In a later analysis, co-occurring TCRs were grouped using DBSCAN, and TCRdist sequence similarity was added for clustering within HLA-allele-positive subsets. Repertoires with fewer than 30,000 or more than 120,000 public chains, plus five repertoires with anomalous nucleotide sharing, were excluded from co-occurrence clustering. TCRdb retrieved this table from immuneACCESS and kept in-frame rearrangements only. Not all clones are present; in checked studies, unresolved V genes account for under half, and no reason is known for the remainder. V, J and clone size are those of that table, while D and trimming were read from the DNA. The sample profile shows 200,000 or so clones; under 85% of them were found once. Roughly 1.5% of the sample is held by the ten biggest clonotypes.

The cohort was made up of approximately 700 healthy bone marrow donors. All cohort members were sampled while nominally healthy, although unrecorded immune exposures were likely present. The donor tested CMV seronegative, placing the donor among the 350 or so seronegative members of the cohort. A peripheral blood sample was collected from each donor, and TCR beta sequencing was performed on peripheral blood mononuclear cells. Genomic DNA was extracted from the blood cell samples with the Qiagen DNeasy Blood Extraction Kit. This receptor was taken from a man aged 50-60 years in good health and CMV-seronegative. Recombination linked TRBV5-1 to TRBJ1-1; the D gene is unclear. The material sequenced was PBMCs. This receptor has the CDR3 CASSLSQNTEAFF. The bases are TGCGCCAGCAGCCTGAGCCAGAACACTGAAGCTTTCTTT.